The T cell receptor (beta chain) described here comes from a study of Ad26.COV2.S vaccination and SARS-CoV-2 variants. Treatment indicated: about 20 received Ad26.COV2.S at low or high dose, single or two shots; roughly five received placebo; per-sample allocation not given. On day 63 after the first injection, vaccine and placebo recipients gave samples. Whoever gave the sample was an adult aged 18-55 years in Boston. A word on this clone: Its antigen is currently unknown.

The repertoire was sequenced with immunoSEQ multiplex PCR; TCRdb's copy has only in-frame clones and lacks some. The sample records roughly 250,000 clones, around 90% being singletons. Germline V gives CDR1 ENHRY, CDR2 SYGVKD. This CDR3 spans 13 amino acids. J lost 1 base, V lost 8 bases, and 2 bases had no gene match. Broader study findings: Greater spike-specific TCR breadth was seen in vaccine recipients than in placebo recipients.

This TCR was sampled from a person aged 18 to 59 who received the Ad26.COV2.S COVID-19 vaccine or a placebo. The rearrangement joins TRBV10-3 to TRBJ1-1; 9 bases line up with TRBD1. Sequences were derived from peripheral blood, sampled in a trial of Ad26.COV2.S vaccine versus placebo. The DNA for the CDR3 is TGTGCCATCGGGACAGGGACGAACACTGAAGCTTTCTTT. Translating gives CAIGTGTNTEAFF.